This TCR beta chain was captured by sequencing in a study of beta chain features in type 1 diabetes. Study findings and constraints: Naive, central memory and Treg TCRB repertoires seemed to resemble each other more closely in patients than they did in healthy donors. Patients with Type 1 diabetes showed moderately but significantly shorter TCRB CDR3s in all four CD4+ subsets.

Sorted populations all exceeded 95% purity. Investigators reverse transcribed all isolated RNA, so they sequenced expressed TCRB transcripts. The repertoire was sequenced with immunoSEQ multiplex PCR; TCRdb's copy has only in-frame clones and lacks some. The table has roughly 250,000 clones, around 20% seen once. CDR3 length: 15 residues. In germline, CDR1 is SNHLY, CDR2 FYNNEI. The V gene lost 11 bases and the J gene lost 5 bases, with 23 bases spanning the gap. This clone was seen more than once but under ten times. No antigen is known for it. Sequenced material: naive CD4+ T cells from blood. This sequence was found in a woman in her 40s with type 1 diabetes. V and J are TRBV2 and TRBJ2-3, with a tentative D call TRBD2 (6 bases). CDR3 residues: CARRDLGGTGDTQYF. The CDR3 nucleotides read TGTGCCCGCCGGGATTTGGGGGGTACGGGAGATACGCAGTATTTT. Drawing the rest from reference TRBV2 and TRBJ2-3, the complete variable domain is EPEVTQTPSHQVTQMGQEVILRCVPISNHLYFYWYRQILGQKVEFLVSFYNNEISEKSEIFDDQFSVERPDGSNFTLKIRSTKLEDSAMYFCARRDLGGTGDTQYFGPGTRLTVL.